One sample yielded the 27 T cell receptor beta chains listed below, sequenced in a study of siplizumab effects on memory and regulatory T cells. This table comes from immunoSEQ multiplex PCR, and its TCRdb copy is limited to in-frame clones, with some not included. The sample lists tens of thousands of clones; roughly 90% were seen once. Sequenced material: naive CD8+ T cells sorted from blood. The source is a human donor in good health.

The sample holds one count of this clone. This chain connects TRBV6-5 to TRBJ2-1; weak D call: TRBD2 (7 bases). This CDR3 is 15 amino acids long. The ends were cut back, 5 bases at V and 2 bases at J, with 13 bases in the middle. Germline CDR1 and CDR2: MNHEY and SVGAGI. CDR3 sequence reads: CASSQGTTAYNEQFF. For the CDR3, the DNA is TGTGCCAGCAGTCAGGGGACTACGGCCTACAATGAGCAGTTCTTC.

This clone showed up just once. J is TRBJ2-1 and V is TRBV27; TRBD1 aligns across 7 bases. The germline CDR1 and CDR2 sequences are MNHEY and SMNVEV (reference sequence). CDR3 size: 14 residues. J gave up 4 bases and V 7 bases, and 7 bases lay outside the gene matches. CDR3 DNA sequence: TGTGCCAGCATGACACAGGGGTCTTACAATGAGCAGTTCTTC. Its protein product is CASMTQGSYNEQFF.

The V call is TRBV2, the J call TRBJ2-7, with TRBD2 matching over 8 bases. The CDR3 has 14 amino acids. Germline V CDR1 and CDR2: SNHLY, FYNNEI. V lost 4 bases, J lost 2 bases, and 4 bases stayed unmatched. Here the CDR3 DNA reads TGTGCCAGCAGTGGGAGCGGGAGTACCTACGAGCAGTACTTC. This sequence encodes CASSGSGSTYEQYF.

CDR3 DNA: TGTGCCAGCAGCTTACATCCGCGGGAGATCCTCTACGAGCAGTACTTC. Its translation is CASSLHPREILYEQYF. The chain has TRBV7-9 and TRBJ2-7; 7 nucleotides line up with TRBD2. This CDR3 region has 16 residues. The V gene end was trimmed by 2 bases and the J gene end by 3 bases; junction bases not matched to a gene: 10. Germline CDR1 SEHNR, CDR2 FQNEAQ (reference sequence).

J is TRBJ1-2 and V is TRBV2; D call uncertain. Germline CDR1 and CDR2: SNHLY and FYNNEI. V shed 4 bases and J shed 4 bases, with 4 bases lying between them. The CDR3 has 11 amino acids. For the CDR3, the DNA is TGTGCCAGCAGTGGGGCCTATGGCTACACCTTC. This sequence encodes CASSGAYGYTF.

The chain uses TRBV4-1 and TRBJ2-5, with D hard to call. Germline values: CDR1 MGHRA, CDR2 YSYEKL. Between the trimmed V and J ends, which lost 2 bases and 3 bases, there was a span of 16 bases. The CDR3 covers 16 residues. Here the CDR3 DNA reads TGCGCCAGCAGCCAAAGGAAGGGTGTCGAGAAAGAGACCCAGTACTTC. Protein product: CASSQRKGVEKETQYF.

The chain uses TRBV7-9 and TRBJ2-1; D is uncertain. The V and J ends lost 5 bases and 7 bases respectively, with 15 bases between them. The CDR3 totals 14 residues. Germline V gives CDR1 SEHNR, CDR2 FQNEAQ (reference sequence). The CDR3 DNA sequence: TGTGCCAGCAGCCCCGGCCGGGTGGGGAATGAGCAGTTCTTC. Translated, it gives CASSPGRVGNEQFF. Combining the CDR3 with reference TRBV7-9 and TRBJ2-1 gives the whole variable domain DTGVSQNPRHKITKRGQNVTFRCDPISEHNRLYWYRQTLGQGPEFLTYFQNEAQLEKSRLLSDRFSAERPKGSFSTLEIQRTEQGDSAMYLCASSPGRVGNEQFFGPGTRLTVL.

This chain joins TRBV11-2 and TRBJ2-7, with D unclear. The CDR3 runs 14 residues. Looked up from germline, CDR1 is SGHAT and CDR2 is FQNNGV. V was cut by 0 bases and J by 3 bases, with 9 bases left in between. Written as DNA, the CDR3 is TGTGCCAGCAGCTTAGAAGCCGCTCTCTACGAGCAGTACTTC. The encoded protein is CASSLEAALYEQYF.

The chain combines TRBV4-2 with TRBJ2-7; 11 nucleotides align to TRBD2. Trimming at V came to 1 base and at J to 7 bases, leaving 3 bases not matched to a gene. CDR1 and CDR2 (germline): LGHNA, YNFKEQ. The CDR3 covers 14 residues. CDR3 region: CASSQGLAGMEQYF. The CDR3 nucleotides are TGTGCCAGCAGCCAAGGACTAGCGGGAATGGAGCAGTACTTC.

The chain uses TRBV7-2 and TRBJ1-6; 7 bases match TRBD1. CDR3 size: 13 residues. Germline loops: CDR1 SGHTA, CDR2 FQGNSA. J was trimmed by 8 bases and V by 10 bases; bases with no gene match: 8. In DNA form, the CDR3 reads TGTGCCACCTTTGACAGGGCTGATTCACCCCTCCACTTT. Translated: CATFDRADSPLHF.

This clone was observed a few times. The chain carries TRBV7-9 and TRBJ2-7; 7 bases fit TRBD2. The CDR3 spans 15 residues. With 2 bases clipped from V and 6 bases from J, the junction kept 10 bases outside the gene matches. Germline lookup yields CDR1 SEHNR and CDR2 FQNEAQ (reference sequence). In DNA form, the CDR3 reads TGTGCCAGCAGCTTAATTAGGGAGGGCCGAGGCGAGCAGTACTTC. Its translation is CASSLIREGRGEQYF.

This clone was picked up a small number of times. The V gene is TRBV27, the J gene TRBJ2-7; maybe TRBD1 (6 bases). The CDR3 totals 13 residues. CDR1 is MNHEY, CDR2 SMNVEV, per germline (reference sequence). The V and J ends lost 5 bases and 2 bases respectively, with 10 bases between them. This CDR3 is CASSPGQAYEQYF. In DNA, the CDR3 is TGTGCCAGCAGTCCGGGACAAGCCTACGAGCAGTACTTC.

The J gene is TRBJ2-3, the V gene TRBV9; maybe TRBD1 (6 bases). Trimming pared 0 bases from V and 5 bases from J, leaving 13 bases between. Germline CDR1 SGDLS, CDR2 YYNGEE. This CDR3 is 15 amino acids long. CDR3 region: CASSVAGAVIDTQYF. CDR3 coding DNA: TGTGCCAGCAGCGTAGCAGGGGCAGTTATAGATACGCAGTATTTT.

This chain links TRBV7-9 with TRBJ1-5; D is unclear. The CDR3 runs to 14 residues. V lost 4 bases and J lost 0, with 7 bases in between. Germline-derived CDR1 and CDR2 are SEHNR and FQNEAQ (reference sequence). This CDR3 is CASSSTDSNQPQHF. The CDR3 bases are TGTGCCAGCAGCTCGACGGATAGCAATCAGCCCCAGCATTTT.

The chain has TRBV9 and TRBJ1-6; 8 nucleotides agree with TRBD1. Germline CDR1 reads SGDLS; CDR2 reads YYNGEE. The CDR3 extends over 15 amino acids. Trimming removed 2 bases from V and 10 bases from J; junction bases left unmatched: 8. The CDR3 DNA sequence: TGTGCCAGCAGCGTTTCCAGGACAGGGACCTCACCCCTCCACTTT. This gives the protein CASSVSRTGTSPLHF. Looking up the rest from reference TRBV9 and TRBJ1-6 gives the full variable domain: DSGVTQTPKHLITATGQRVTLRCSPRSGDLSVYWYQQSLDQGLQFLIQYYNGEERAKGNILERFSAQQFPDLHSELNLSSLELGDSALYFCASSVSRTGTSPLHFGNGTRLTVT.

This sequence joins TRBV5-6 and TRBJ1-2, with D unclear. Germline-derived CDR1 and CDR2 are SGHDT and YYEEEE. V shed 3 bases and J shed 0 bases, with 9 bases lying between them. The CDR3 has 14 amino acids. CDR3 nucleotides: TGTGCCAGCAGCTGGGGAACACCTAACTATGGCTACACCTTC. Amino acids: CASSWGTPNYGYTF.

The V gene is TRBV4-1, the J gene TRBJ2-7; D remains ambiguous. Trimming left V 2 bases short and J 2 bases short, with 10 bases between. Germline V lookup: CDR1 MGHRA, CDR2 YSYEKL. The CDR3 loop spans 14 amino acids. The CDR3, as DNA: TGCGCCAGCAGCCAAAACGAGGATGCCTACGAGCAGTACTTC. As protein: CASSQNEDAYEQYF.

V is TRBV9 and J is TRBJ1-1; D uncertain. This CDR3 spans 13 amino acids. The germline V gene has CDR1 SGDLS and CDR2 YYNGEE. V lost 2 bases and J 5 bases, leaving 10 bases between the germline ends. CDR3 coding DNA: TGTGCCAGCAGCGTTGGTGGGGAAACTGAAGCTTTCTTT. Its protein is CASSVGGETEAFF.

The chain joins TRBV27 to TRBJ2-3; D ambiguous. V was clipped by 5 bases and J by 5 bases, with 14 bases between them. Germline V gene lookup returns CDR1 MNHEY and CDR2 SMNVEV (reference sequence). The CDR3 contains 14 residues. The CDR3 here is CASSPRRVGDTQYF. CDR3 DNA: TGTGCCAGCAGTCCCCGTAGGGTAGGAGATACGCAGTATTTT.

The chain carries TRBV21-1 and TRBJ2-7. TRBV21-1 is deemed a pseudogene. The CDR3 sequence is 20 residues long. The CDR3 DNA sequence: TGTGCCAGCAGCAAAGATTGGGGGAAGGGACCTCAAAGCTACTCCTACGAGCAGTACTTC. Translating gives CASSKDWGKGPQSYSYEQYF.

The chain couples TRBV4-1 to TRBJ2-7; D might be TRBD1 or TRBD2, each matching 5 bases. The CDR3 is made up of 16 amino acids. Looked up from germline, CDR1 is MGHRA and CDR2 is YSYEKL. V lost 3 bases to trimming and J lost 3 bases, with 18 bases between them. CDR3 sequence (DNA): TGCGCCAGCAGCCAGTCCCCGGGACGGGTTTTCTACGAGCAGTACTTC. Translated: CASSQSPGRVFYEQYF.

The rearrangement uses TRBV4-1 and TRBJ2-7; 7 nucleotides align to TRBD2. CDR3 size: 13 residues. Per germline, CDR1 MGHRA and CDR2 YSYEKL. The V and J ends lost 3 bases and 4 bases, in that order; junction bases with no gene match: 3. For the CDR3, the DNA is TGCGCCAGCAGCCAGCAACTAGCGTACGAGCAGTACTTC. It encodes CASSQQLAYEQYF.

The rearrangement links TRBV11-3 to TRBJ2-7; 10 bases map to TRBD1. The CDR3 sequence is 14 residues long. In germline, CDR1 is SGHNT, CDR2 YENEEA. V shed 3 bases, J shed 5 bases, and the junction held 4 bases outside the gene matches. The CDR3 sequence: CASSLRQGANEQYF. DNA for the CDR3: TGTGCCAGCAGCTTGAGACAGGGGGCCAACGAGCAGTACTTC. Variable domain in full (rest from reference TRBV11-3 and TRBJ2-7): EAGVVQSPRYKIIEKKQPVAFWCNPISGHNTLYWYLQNLGQGPELLIRYENEEAVDDSQLPKDRFSAERLKGVDSTLKIQPAELGDSAVYLCASSLRQGANEQYFGPGTRLTVT.

The chain recombines TRBV4-1 with TRBJ1-2, with unresolved D. The length of the CDR3 is 16 residues. V lost 4 bases, J lost 0 bases, and 15 bases lay in between. Looked up from germline, CDR1 is MGHRA and CDR2 is YSYEKL. In nucleotides, the CDR3 is TGCGCCAGCAGCCCCGGGAGCTGGTCGACTAACTATGGCTACACCTTC. This encodes CASSPGSWSTNYGYTF.

J is TRBJ2-1 and V is TRBV7-6, with 7 bases aligning to TRBD2. The CDR3 consists of 22 residues. From germline, CDR1 is SGHVS and CDR2 FNYEAQ. Losses at the gene ends were 2 bases for V and 6 bases for J; bases not matched to a gene: 28. CDR3 in amino acids: CASSLWYSATFPSGQGLNEQFF. The CDR3 nucleotides read TGTGCCAGCAGCTTATGGTACTCGGCTACTTTTCCTAGCGGACAAGGACTCAATGAGCAGTTCTTC.

The rearrangement uses TRBV7-6 and TRBJ2-7; D not resolved. Germline V CDR1 and CDR2: SGHVS, FNYEAQ. This CDR3 is built from 14 residues. Trimming left V 2 bases short and J 0 bases short, with 8 bases between. Here the CDR3 reads CASSLLQSSYEQYF. The DNA of the CDR3 is TGTGCCAGCAGCTTACTACAAAGCTCCTACGAGCAGTACTTC.

The CDR3, as DNA: TGTGCCAGCAGTTGGGGGACTAGCGGTACCAATGAGCAGTTCTTC. Encoded protein: CASSWGTSGTNEQFF. V gene TRBV27 combines with J gene TRBJ2-1; the match to TRBD2 covers 11 bases. Germline V gives CDR1 MNHEY, CDR2 SMNVEV (reference sequence). The V and J ends lost 4 bases and 6 bases, in that order; junction bases with no gene match: 5. The length of the CDR3 is 15 residues.